Each of the 14 T cell receptor beta chains below was sequenced from the same sample in a study of monozygotic twins with inflammatory bowel disease. One entry per CDR3 protein, without DNA, is what TCRdb gives after re-calling the 5' RACE reads. The sample data list 300,000 to 350,000 distinct CDR3 sequences. Sequenced sample: blood. These receptors were obtained from a human donor with ulcerative colitis or Crohn's disease, or a healthy co-twin of an affected twin (not recorded which).

This chain connects TRBV15 to TRBJ1-2; the TCRdb D gene call, TRBD1, has no DNA to confirm it. Germline assignment: CDR1 LNHNV and CDR2 YYDKDF (reference sequence). This CDR3 comprises 13 residues. CDR3 loop: CATSREQGYGYTF.

This rearrangement joins TRBV4-1 to TRBJ2-1; TCRdb gives TRBD2 as the D gene, but with no DNA this cannot be confirmed. This CDR3 spans 16 amino acids. Germline lookup yields CDR1 MGHRA and CDR2 YSYEKL. The CDR3 sequence is CASRHLAGGRGNEQFF.

The genes are TRBV4-1 and TRBJ1-6; TCRdb's D gene call, TRBD1, goes unchecked for lack of DNA. The CDR3 runs 15 residues. Looked up from germline, CDR1 is MGHRA and CDR2 is YSYEKL. CDR3 loop: CASSQVPGEDSPLHF.

The chain combines TRBV3-1 with TRBJ2-3; TCRdb's assignment of TRBD2 cannot be checked, as there is no DNA. CDR1 is LGHDT, CDR2 YNNKEL, per germline (reference sequence). There are 15 residues in the CDR3. The CDR3 loop is CASSLGAVPSGEQYF.

This CDR3 is CASSMVGAPEAFF. The chain joins TRBV12-3 or TRBV12-4 to TRBJ1-1; TCRdb's D call, TRBD1, is unchecked because there is no DNA. This CDR3 contains 13 residues.

The chain combines TRBV20-1 with TRBJ2-6. CDR3 length: 15 residues. Germline V gene sequence: CDR1 DFQATT, CDR2 SNEGSKA (reference sequence). This CDR3 is CSARAQFSGANVLTF.

The V gene is TRBV12-3 or TRBV12-4, the J gene TRBJ2-3; there is no DNA to check the TCRdb D call of TRBD1. The CDR3 spans 14 residues. CDR3 residues: CASAAGHGTDTQYF.

The chain recombines TRBV5-1 with TRBJ1-2; as DNA is missing, the TRBD1 call by TCRdb cannot be tested. Germline-derived CDR1 and CDR2 are SGHRS and YFSETQ. There are 15 residues in the CDR3. CDR3 region: CASSLDTATGYGYTF.

The rearrangement joins TRBV20-1 to TRBJ1-1; there is no DNA to check the TCRdb D call of TRBD1. This CDR3 is 14 amino acids long. Germline CDR1 reads DFQATT; CDR2 reads SNEGSKA (reference sequence). The CDR3 sequence is CLLGAGGWWTEAFF.

The CDR3 here is CATGTGGQPQHF. The rearrangement links TRBV10-3 to TRBJ1-5; TCRdb lists TRBD1, though no DNA is available to test this call. From germline, CDR1 is ENHRY and CDR2 SYGVKD. The CDR3 spans 12 residues.

The chain couples TRBV7-9 to TRBJ1-2. The CDR3 consists of 13 residues. Germline CDR1 SEHNR, CDR2 FQNEAQ (reference sequence). The CDR3 here is CASSPTAPYGYTF.

The chain combines TRBV6-1 with TRBJ2-6. CDR1 MNHNS and CDR2 SASEGT come from the germline V gene. The CDR3 has 16 amino acids. The CDR3 loop is CASSPQGISGANVLTF.

The rearrangement joins TRBV27 to TRBJ2-5; the D call of TRBD2 rests on TCRdb alone, since no DNA is present to check it. CDR3 length equals 17 residues. Germline CDR1 MNHEY, CDR2 SMNVEV (reference sequence). The CDR3 reads CASSSLLAGVGQETQYF.

The chain recombines TRBV3-1 with TRBJ2-2; the TCRdb D gene call, TRBD2, has no DNA to confirm it. The CDR3 is 17 amino acids. Germline V lookup: CDR1 LGHDT, CDR2 YNNKEL (reference sequence). The CDR3 loop reads CASSQFPGSGGTGELFF.